The rows below give T cell receptor beta chains drawn from one sample of a study of response to subunit inactivated influenza vaccine. From the RT-PCR reads, TCRdb called clonotypes with MiXCR, one entry per CDR3 protein. Of roughly 760,000 distinct CDR3 sequences detected, roughly 20% appear once; the ten largest clones hold roughly a tenth. The input for sequencing was PBMCs from blood, taken 5 to 6 days after vaccination. These receptors came from a man between 45 and 60 years old who received an inactivated influenza vaccine. Both conserved end residues are part of each CDR3. A D gene is named only where the DNA matches it firmly. Size values are once, few and many counts, or a class for expanded clones, and some rows have none.

CDR3aa,CDR3nt,j_gene,d_gene,len,abundance,v_gene
CATSRDWTGGFHEQYF,TGTGCCACCAGCAGAGACTGGACAGGGGGCTTCCACGAGCAGTACTTC,TRBJ2-7,TRBD1,16,few,TRBV15
CASSEAAATGEQYF,TGTGCCAGCAGTGAAGCGGCCGCGACGGGAGAGCAGTACTTC,TRBJ2-7,.,14,few,TRBV6-1
CASSLGLAGDHNEQFF,TGTGCCAGCAGCTTGGGACTAGCGGGAGACCACAATGAGCAGTTCTTC,TRBJ2-1,TRBD2,16,.,TRBV11-2
CASSQGPAGGNEQFF,TGCGCCAGCAGCCAAGGTCCGGCGGGGGGCAATGAGCAGTTCTTC,TRBJ2-1,TRBD2,15,.,TRBV4-3
CASSLRGVNTGELFF,TGTGCCAGCAGTTTAAGAGGGGTGAACACCGGGGAGCTGTTTTTT,TRBJ2-2,.,15,many,TRBV5-1
CASSARTGVISGEQFF,TGTGCCAGCAGCGCTCGGACAGGGGTGATCTCTGGTGAGCAGTTCTTC,TRBJ2-1,TRBD1,16,.,TRBV6-1
CASAPALSYEQYF,TGTGCCAGCGCACCTGCCCTTTCCTACGAGCAGTACTTC,TRBJ2-7,.,13,.,TRBV6-6
CASSSGTGEENEQFF,TGTGCCAGCAGCTCCGGGACAGGGGAGGAGAATGAGCAGTTCTTC,TRBJ2-1,TRBD1,15,few,TRBV12-3/TRBV12-4
CASSPKGITTGELFF,TGTGCCAGCAGTCCAAAGGGGATAACCACCGGGGAGCTGTTTTTT,TRBJ2-2,.,15,few,TRBV27
CASSLAGEAAEAFF,TGTGCCAGCAGCTTAGCTGGGGAGGCCGCTGAAGCTTTCTTT,TRBJ1-1,.,14,.,TRBV7-2
CAINRGRGSYEQYF,TGTGCCATAAATAGAGGCAGGGGATCCTACGAGCAGTACTTC,TRBJ2-7,.,14,many,TRBV10-3
CASGAGTSYNEQFF,TGTGCCAGCGGAGCAGGGACATCCTACAATGAGCAGTTCTTC,TRBJ2-1,.,14,.,TRBV12-3/TRBV12-4
CASSASGLAVQETQYF,TGTGCCAGCAGTGCCTCGGGACTAGCGGTGCAAGAGACCCAGTACTTC,TRBJ2-5,TRBD2,16,once,TRBV28
CASSLADSEYGYTF,TGCGCCAGCAGCTTGGCGGACAGCGAGTATGGCTACACCTTC,TRBJ1-2,.,14,few,TRBV5-1
CSGVGTTDTQYF,TGCAGTGGTGTCGGGACCACAGATACGCAGTATTTT,TRBJ2-3,.,12,.,TRBV20-1
CASSYSISSYEQYF,TGTGCCAGCAGTTACTCGATTTCCAGCTACGAGCAGTACTTC,TRBJ2-7,.,14,.,TRBV6-2/TRBV6-3
CSASYARLAGVETQYF,TGCAGTGCTAGTTACGCCCGACTAGCGGGAGTGGAGACCCAGTACTTC,TRBJ2-5,TRBD2,16,few,TRBV20-1
CSAVDRNNSPLHF,TGCAGTGCCGTGGACAGGAATAATTCACCCCTCCACTTT,TRBJ1-6,TRBD1,13,many,TRBV20-1
CAIREGTEQYF,TGTGCCATCAGGGAGGGGACCGAGCAGTACTTC,TRBJ2-7,.,11,.,TRBV10-3
CASSSWTGSSSGNTIYF,TGTGCCAGCAGCTCTTGGACAGGGTCGAGCTCTGGAAACACCATATATTTT,TRBJ1-3,TRBD1,17,few,TRBV7-2
CAWTSGLSAGDEQFF,TGTGCCTGGACATCCGGGCTTTCGGCCGGGGATGAGCAGTTCTTC,TRBJ2-1,.,15,few,TRBV30
CASSYSNVLAGNEQFF,TGTGCCAGCAGTTACTCGAATGTGCTAGCGGGGAATGAGCAGTTCTTC,TRBJ2-1,TRBD2,16,few,TRBV6-5
CATSKVGYEQYF,TGTGCCACCAGCAAAGTAGGCTACGAGCAGTACTTC,TRBJ2-7,.,12,.,TRBV15
CATAPGLVNEQFF,TGTGCCACCGCTCCGGGACTAGTAAATGAGCAGTTCTTC,TRBJ2-1,TRBD2,13,many,TRBV10-3
CASSGLANNEQFF,TGTGCCAGCTCGGGACTAGCGAACAATGAGCAGTTCTTC,TRBJ2-1,TRBD2,13,few,TRBV7-3
CASSYLPPAANEKLFF,TGTGCCAGCAGTTACCTTCCCCCGGCAGCTAATGAAAAACTGTTTTTT,TRBJ1-4,.,16,.,TRBV6-5
CASSLGASQETQYF,TGTGCCAGCAGTTTGGGGGCAAGCCAAGAGACCCAGTACTTC,TRBJ2-5,.,14,.,TRBV12-3/TRBV12-4
CASSQVAPTMTDTQYF,TGTGCCAGCAGCCAAGTTGCGCCGACTATGACAGATACGCAGTATTTT,TRBJ2-3,.,16,few,TRBV3-1
CASSTFAGGTTDTQYF,TGTGCCAGCAGCACCTTTGCGGGCGGGACCACAGATACGCAGTATTTT,TRBJ2-3,.,16,many,TRBV12-3/TRBV12-4
CSAPRVRDNTEAFF,TGCAGTGCTCCGAGGGTCAGGGATAACACTGAAGCTTTCTTT,TRBJ1-1,.,14,few,TRBV20-1
CSALRDGNQPQHF,TGCAGTGCATTGCGGGACGGCAATCAGCCCCAGCATTTT,TRBJ1-5,.,13,.,TRBV20-1
CASTSILRADTQYF,TGCGCCAGCACCTCGATACTCCGCGCAGATACGCAGTATTTT,TRBJ2-3,.,14,.,TRBV5-1
CASSRTETGELFF,TGTGCCAGCAGCAGGACAGAGACCGGGGAGCTGTTTTTT,TRBJ2-2,.,13,many,TRBV7-8
CATSGTGSGEQYF,TGTGCCACATCCGGGACAGGGTCAGGCGAGCAGTACTTC,TRBJ2-7,TRBD1,13,.,TRBV6-6
CASSSDARVGPLHF,TGTGCCAGCAGTTCGGACGCTAGGGTGGGGCCCCTCCACTTT,TRBJ1-6,.,14,.,TRBV27